This T cell receptor beta chain emerged from a study of blood T cell repertoires in COVID-19. Study-level background: Acute and convalescent COVID-19 samples came from the United States, Italy and Spain. The cDNA or gDNA used as material had been derived from T cells, B-cell-depleted T cells, or PBMCs.

Germline V gene sequence: CDR1 LNHDA, CDR2 SQIVND (reference sequence). V was cut by 3 bases and J by 0 bases, with 11 bases left in between. The CDR3 has 15 amino acids. In the authors' workflow: Amplification of reference gene primers provided the estimated nucleated cell counts. Data came from immunoSEQ multiplex PCR; TCRdb stores just in-frame clones and leaves some out. D and trimming come from the DNA, and the V and J calls and clone size come from that table. The profile shows 250,000 to 300,000 clones, around 91% of them singletons. The receptor was isolated from a woman aged 55-75 years with acute or convalescent COVID-19. The sequenced sample consisted of peripheral blood. The rearrangement uses TRBV19 and TRBJ1-2; TRBD1 might be the D (5 bases). CDR3 DNA: TGTGCCAGTAGTATTGGCAGGGCTGCTAACTATGGCTACACCTTC. The encoded protein is CASSIGRAANYGYTF.